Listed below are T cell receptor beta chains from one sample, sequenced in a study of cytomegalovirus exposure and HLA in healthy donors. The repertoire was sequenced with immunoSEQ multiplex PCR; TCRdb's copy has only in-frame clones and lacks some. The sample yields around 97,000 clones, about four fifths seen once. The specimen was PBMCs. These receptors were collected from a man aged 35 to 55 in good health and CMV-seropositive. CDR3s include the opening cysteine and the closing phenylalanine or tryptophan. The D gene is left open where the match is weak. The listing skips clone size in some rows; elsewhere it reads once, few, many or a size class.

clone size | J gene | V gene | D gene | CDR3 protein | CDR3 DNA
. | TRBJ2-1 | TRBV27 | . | CASWPADLSSYNEQFF | TGTGCCAGCTGGCCAGCGGACCTGAGCTCCTACAATGAGCAGTTCTTC
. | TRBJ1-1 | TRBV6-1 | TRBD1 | CASSVTGGTEAFF | TGTGCCAGCAGTGTGACAGGGGGCACTGAAGCTTTCTTT
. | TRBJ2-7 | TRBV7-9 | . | CASSAETGGEQYF | TGTGCCAGCAGCGCCGAGACAGGCGGCGAGCAGTACTTC
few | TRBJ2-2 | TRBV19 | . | CASTAVLNTGELFF | TGTGCCAGTACGGCGGTGTTGAACACCGGGGAGCTGTTTTTT
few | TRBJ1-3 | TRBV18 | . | CASSPPSVGGSTGGTIYF | TGTGCCAGCTCACCACCGAGTGTGGGGGGATCTACCGGAGGCACCATATATTTT
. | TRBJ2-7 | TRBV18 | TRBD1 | CASSPGTVVGEQYF | TGTGCCAGCTCACCAGGGACAGTTGTCGGCGAGCAGTACTTC
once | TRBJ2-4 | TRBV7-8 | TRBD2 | CASSSRKTSGAGIQYF | TGTGCCAGCAGCTCCCGAAAGACTAGCGGAGCGGGCATTCAGTACTTC
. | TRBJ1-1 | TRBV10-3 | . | CAISPGGNTEAFF | TGTGCCATCAGCCCCGGGGGGAACACTGAAGCTTTCTTT
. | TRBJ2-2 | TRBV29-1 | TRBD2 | CSVDGGGNTGELFF | TGCAGCGTTGATGGGGGGGGGAACACCGGGGAGCTGTTTTTT
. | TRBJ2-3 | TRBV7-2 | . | CASSLADGADTQYF | TGTGCCAGCAGCTTAGCGGACGGGGCAGATACGCAGTATTTT
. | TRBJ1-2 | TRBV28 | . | CASVGHQSRSYGYTF | TGTGCCAGCGTCGGACATCAAAGTAGGTCCTATGGCTACACCTTC
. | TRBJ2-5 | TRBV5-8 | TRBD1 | CASSLAHGTGRQETQYF | TGTGCCAGCAGCTTGGCACACGGGACAGGGAGACAAGAGACCCAGTACTTC
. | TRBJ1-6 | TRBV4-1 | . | CASSQERTAGDNSPLHF | TGCGCCAGCAGCCAAGAGAGGACGGCCGGGGATAATTCACCCCTCCACTTT
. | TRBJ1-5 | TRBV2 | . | CASSVRTQGSRGGGENQPQHF | TGTGCCAGCAGTGTACGAACACAAGGAAGTCGGGGGGGCGGGGAAAATCAGCCCCAGCATTTT
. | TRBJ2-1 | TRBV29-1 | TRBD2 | CSVDTSADNEQFF | TGCAGCGTTGATACTAGCGCAGACAATGAGCAGTTCTTC
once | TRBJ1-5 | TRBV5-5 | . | CASTWGLEGPQHF | TGTGCCAGCACCTGGGGATTAGAGGGGCCCCAGCATTTT